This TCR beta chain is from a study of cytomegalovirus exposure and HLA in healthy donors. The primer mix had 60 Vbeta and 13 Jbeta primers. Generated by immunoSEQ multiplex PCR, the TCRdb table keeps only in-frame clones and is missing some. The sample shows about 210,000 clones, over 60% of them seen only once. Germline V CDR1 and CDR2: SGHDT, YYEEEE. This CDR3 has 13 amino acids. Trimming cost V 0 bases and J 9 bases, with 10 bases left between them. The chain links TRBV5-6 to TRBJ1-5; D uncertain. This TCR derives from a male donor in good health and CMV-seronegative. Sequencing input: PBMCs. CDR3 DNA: TGTGCCAGCAGCTTGGCGGGTTTAGGGCCCCAGCATTTT. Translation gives CASSLAGLGPQHF.